The present entry profiles one T cell receptor beta chain with its context. Random-hexamer reverse transcription was applied to roughly 0.5 to 1 ug RNA. An immunoSEQ multiplex PCR amplified TCR beta CDR3 over 54 Vbeta and 13 Jbeta. A single record per CDR3 protein comes from TCRdb applying MiXCR to the immunoSEQ multiplex PCR reads. The sample includes about 210,000 distinct CDR3 sequences, 95% of them seen just once. This record comes from a study of CD8 T cells in Susac syndrome. Germline V gives CDR1 MNHEY, CDR2 SMNVEV (reference sequence). The CDR3 extends over 16 amino acids. Unmatched junction bases numbered 9, after V lost 2 bases and J lost 8 bases. TCR beta sequencing was performed on blood CD8+ and CD4+ T cells. Control patients had untreated stable or active relapsing-remitting multiple sclerosis by revised McDonald criteria. Isolation of CD8+ and CD4+ T cells was performed negatively, whereas enrichment of TEMRA cells was done by FACS.

J is TRBJ2-1 and V is TRBV27, with 10 bases matching TRBD2. Sequencing was performed on CD4+ T cells from PBMCs. The source of this sequence is a human donor with multiple sclerosis. CDR3 DNA sequence: TGTGCCAGCAGTTTACTCGCTAGCGGGAGTAGGTATGAGCAGTTCTTC. Amino acid sequence: CASSLLASGSRYEQFF.